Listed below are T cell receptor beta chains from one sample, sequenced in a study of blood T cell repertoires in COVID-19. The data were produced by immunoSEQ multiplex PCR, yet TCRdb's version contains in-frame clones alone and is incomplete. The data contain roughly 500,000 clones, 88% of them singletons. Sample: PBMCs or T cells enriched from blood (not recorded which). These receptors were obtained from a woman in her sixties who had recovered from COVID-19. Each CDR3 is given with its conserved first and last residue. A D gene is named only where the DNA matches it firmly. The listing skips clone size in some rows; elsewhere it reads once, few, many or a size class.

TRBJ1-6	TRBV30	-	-	CAWSVPPFSYNSPLHF	TGTGCCTGGAGTGTCCCCCCCTTCTCCTATAATTCACCCCTCCACTTT
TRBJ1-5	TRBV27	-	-	CASRGHSNQPQHF	TGTGCCAGCAGGGGACATAGCAATCAGCCCCAGCATTTT
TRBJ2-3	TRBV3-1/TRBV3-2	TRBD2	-	CASSQRTSGGARDTQYF	TGTGCCAGCAGCCAACGTACTAGCGGGGGGGCCAGAGATACGCAGTATTTT
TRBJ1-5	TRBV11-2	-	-	CASSLAVFQPQHF	TGTGCCAGCAGCTTAGCTGTCTTTCAGCCCCAGCATTTT
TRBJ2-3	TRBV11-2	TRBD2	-	CASGPRLASTDTQYF	TGTGCCAGCGGACCCCGACTAGCAAGCACAGATACGCAGTATTTT
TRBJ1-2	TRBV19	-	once	CASSIVRGSGYTF	TGTGCCAGTAGTATAGTCCGGGGATCTGGCTACACCTTC
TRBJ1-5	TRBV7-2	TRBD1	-	CASSLVQGSNQPQHF	TGTGCCAGCAGCTTAGTACAGGGGAGCAATCAGCCCCAGCATTTT
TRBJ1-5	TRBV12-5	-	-	CASGLLQGSYSNQPQHF	TGTGCTAGTGGTTTGCTCCAGGGCAGTTATAGCAATCAGCCCCAGCATTTT
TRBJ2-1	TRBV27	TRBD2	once	CASKLAGGPSSYNEQFF	TGTGCCAGCAAATTAGCGGGGGGGCCTAGCTCCTACAATGAGCAGTTCTTC
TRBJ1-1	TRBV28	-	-	CASGGITEAFF	TGTGCCAGCGGCGGGATCACTGAAGCTTTCTTT
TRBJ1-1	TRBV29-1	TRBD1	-	CSALRTGNTEAFF	TGCAGCGCCCTCAGGACAGGGAACACTGAAGCTTTCTTT
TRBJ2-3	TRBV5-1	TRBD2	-	CASSLYSGGALTDTQYF	TGCGCCAGCAGCCTATATAGCGGGGGGGCCCTCACAGATACGCAGTATTTT
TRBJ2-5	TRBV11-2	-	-	CASSSPYGQETQYF	TGTGCCAGCAGCTCCCCCTATGGCCAAGAGACCCAGTACTTC
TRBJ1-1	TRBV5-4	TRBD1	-	CASSLSRGQEAFF	TGTGCCAGCAGCTTGTCGAGGGGGCAGGAAGCTTTCTTT
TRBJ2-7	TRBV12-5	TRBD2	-	CASGTIAGRSYEQYF	TGTGCTAGTGGGACCATAGCGGGGCGTTCGTACGAGCAGTACTTC
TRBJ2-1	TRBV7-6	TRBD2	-	CASSQTSGGRNEQFF	TGTGCCAGCAGCCAGACTAGCGGGGGCCGGAATGAGCAGTTCTTC
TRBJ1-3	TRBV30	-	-	CAWSTGVGNTIYF	TGTGCCTGGAGTACCGGAGTTGGAAACACCATATATTTT
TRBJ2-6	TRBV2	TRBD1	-	CADRDRGSGANVLTF	TGTGCCGACCGGGACAGGGGCTCTGGGGCCAACGTCCTGACTTTC
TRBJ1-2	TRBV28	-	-	CASSLFGDGYTF	TGTGCCAGCAGTTTGTTCGGAGATGGCTACACCTTC
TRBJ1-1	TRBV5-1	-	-	CASSGARGAFF	TGCGCCAGCAGCGGCGCCAGGGGAGCTTTCTTT
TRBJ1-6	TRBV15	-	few	CATHPGTDYSYNSPLHF	TGTGCCACGCACCCCGGGACGGACTACTCCTATAATTCACCCCTCCACTTT
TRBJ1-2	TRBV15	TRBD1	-	CATSRDRQGANYGYTF	TGTGCCACCAGCAGAGATCGACAGGGAGCTAACTATGGCTACACCTTC
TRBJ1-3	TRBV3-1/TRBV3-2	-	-	CASSRKQPTADSGNTIYF	TGTGCCAGCAGCCGGAAACAACCTACAGCGGACTCTGGAAACACCATATATTTT
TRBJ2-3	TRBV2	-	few	CASSEAGVATDTQYF	TGTGCCAGCAGTGAAGCCGGGGTCGCGACAGATACGCAGTATTTT
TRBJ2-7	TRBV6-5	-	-	CASSLRGYEQYF	TGTGCCAGCAGCCTCAGGGGTTACGAGCAGTACTTC
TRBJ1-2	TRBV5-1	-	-	CASSLEFPSLNYGYTF	TGCGCCAGCAGCTTGGAGTTCCCTTCACTCAACTATGGCTACACCTTC
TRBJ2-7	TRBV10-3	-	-	CATSGTSSYEQYF	TGTGCCACCTCCGGGACATCTTCCTACGAGCAGTACTTC
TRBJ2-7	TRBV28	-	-	CATLQEASYEQYF	TGTGCCACCCTCCAAGAGGCATCCTACGAGCAGTACTTC
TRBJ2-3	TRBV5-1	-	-	CASSLAGQLTDTQYF	TGCGCCAGCAGCTTGGCTGGACAGCTCACAGATACGCAGTATTTT
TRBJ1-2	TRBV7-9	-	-	CASSPLGQGILYGYTF	TGTGCCAGCAGCCCATTAGGCCAGGGGATCCTATATGGCTACACCTTC
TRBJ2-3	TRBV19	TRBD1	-	CASSLDRAQADTQYF	TGTGCCAGTAGTCTCGACAGGGCTCAGGCAGATACGCAGTATTTT
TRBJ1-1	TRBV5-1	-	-	CASSPSTGNTEAFF	TGCGCCAGCAGCCCATCGACAGGGAACACTGAAGCTTTCTTT
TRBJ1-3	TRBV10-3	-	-	CAISKAGESGNTIYF	TGTGCCATCAGCAAAGCCGGGGAAAGTGGAAACACCATATATTTT
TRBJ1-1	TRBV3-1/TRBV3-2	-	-	CASSQGRVNTEAFF	TGTGCCAGCAGCCAAGGCAGGGTCAACACTGAAGCTTTCTTT
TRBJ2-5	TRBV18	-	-	CASSPDGRETQYF	TGTGCCAGCTCACCAGATGGGAGGGAGACCCAGTACTTC
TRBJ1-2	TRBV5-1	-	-	CASSPTQQGRGDYGYTF	TGCGCCAGCAGTCCGACTCAACAGGGCCGGGGGGACTATGGCTACACCTTC
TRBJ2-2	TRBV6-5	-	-	CASSYWPPGELFF	TGTGCCAGCAGTTACTGGCCCCCCGGGGAGCTGTTTTTT
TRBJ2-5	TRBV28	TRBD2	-	CASSLKASGGSLQETQYF	TGTGCCAGCAGTTTAAAGGCTAGCGGGGGTAGTCTTCAAGAGACCCAGTACTTC
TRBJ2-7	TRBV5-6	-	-	CASSATVYEQYF	TGTGCCAGCAGCGCTACAGTATACGAGCAGTACTTC
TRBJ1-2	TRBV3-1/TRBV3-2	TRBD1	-	CASSHDRDRGFGYTF	TGTGCCAGCAGCCACGACCGGGACAGGGGGTTTGGCTACACCTTC
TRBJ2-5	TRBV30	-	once	CAWSGGRDPVGETQYF	TGTGCCTGGAGTGGGGGGCGAGATCCGGTCGGAGAGACCCAGTACTTC
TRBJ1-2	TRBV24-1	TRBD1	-	CATSEARDSIYGYTF	TGTGCCACCAGTGAAGCCCGGGACAGCATCTATGGCTACACCTTC
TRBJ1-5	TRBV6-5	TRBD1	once	CASRGQGYNQPQHF	TGTGCCAGCAGAGGACAGGGATACAATCAGCCCCAGCATTTT
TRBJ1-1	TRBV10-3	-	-	CAIRQGGSENTEAFF	TGTGCCATCAGGCAGGGAGGTTCGGAGAACACTGAAGCTTTCTTT
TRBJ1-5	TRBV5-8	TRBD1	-	CASRSPGQGYQPQHF	TGTGCCAGCAGATCGCCGGGACAGGGTTATCAGCCCCAGCATTTT
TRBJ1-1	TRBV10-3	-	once	CAISGRTGNTEAFF	TGTGCCATCAGTGGCCGGACTGGGAACACTGAAGCTTTCTTT
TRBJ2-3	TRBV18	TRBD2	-	CASSPGLAEDTQYF	TGTGCCAGCTCGCCGGGACTAGCCGAAGATACGCAGTATTTT
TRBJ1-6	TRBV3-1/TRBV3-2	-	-	CASSQLGSSYNSPLHF	TGTGCCAGCAGCCAACTCGGGAGCTCCTATAATTCACCCCTCCACTTT
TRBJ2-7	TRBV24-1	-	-	CATSEAGSSYEQYF	TGTGCCACCAGTGAGGCGGGTTCATCCTACGAGCAGTACTTC
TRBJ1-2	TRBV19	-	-	CASNSPQGPWYGYTF	TGTGCCAGTAACAGTCCACAGGGTCCATGGTATGGCTACACCTTC
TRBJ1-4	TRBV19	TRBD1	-	CASSMTGEGEKLFF	TGTGCCAGTTCTATGACAGGGGAAGGGGAAAAACTGTTTTTT
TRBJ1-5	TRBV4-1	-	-	CASSQPDTPLGPQHF	TGCGCCAGCAGCCAACCTGACACTCCCCTGGGGCCCCAGCATTTT
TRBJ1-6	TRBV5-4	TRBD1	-	CASSIGRVDRGSSPLHF	TGTGCCAGCAGCATCGGGCGGGTGGACAGGGGGTCTTCACCCCTCCACTTT
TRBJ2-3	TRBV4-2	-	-	CASSQDGGAPPDTQYF	TGTGCCAGCAGCCAAGATGGGGGGGCCCCACCCGATACGCAGTATTTT
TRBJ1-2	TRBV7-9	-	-	CASSLDESGYGYTF	TGTGCCAGCAGCTTAGATGAGTCCGGCTATGGCTACACCTTC
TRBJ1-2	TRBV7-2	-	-	CASSFNRAGGYTF	TGTGCCAGCAGCTTCAACAGGGCGGGTGGCTACACCTTC
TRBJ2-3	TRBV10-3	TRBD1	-	CATQDRGRSTDTQYF	TGTGCCACCCAAGACAGGGGGCGAAGCACAGATACGCAGTATTTT